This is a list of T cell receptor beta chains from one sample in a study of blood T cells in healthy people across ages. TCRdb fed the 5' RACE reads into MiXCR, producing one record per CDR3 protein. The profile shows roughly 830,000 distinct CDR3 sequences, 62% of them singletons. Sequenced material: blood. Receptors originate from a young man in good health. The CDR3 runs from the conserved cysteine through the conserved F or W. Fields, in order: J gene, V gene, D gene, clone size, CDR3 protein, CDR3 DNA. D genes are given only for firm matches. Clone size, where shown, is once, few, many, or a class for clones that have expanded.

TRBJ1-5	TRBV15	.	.	CATSRAGQASNQPQHF	TGTGCCACCAGCAGAGCTGGGCAGGCTTCCAATCAGCCCCAGCATTTT
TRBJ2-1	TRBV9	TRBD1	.	CASSSSDREVNEQFF	TGTGCCAGCAGCTCTTCGGACAGGGAGGTTAATGAGCAGTTCTTC
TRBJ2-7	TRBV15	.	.	CATSRDRGADNEQYF	TGTGCCACCAGCAGAGATCGGGGGGCAGACAATGAGCAGTACTTC
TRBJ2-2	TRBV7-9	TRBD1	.	CASSPGQGADTGELFF	TGTGCCAGCAGCCCGGGACAGGGGGCAGACACCGGGGAGCTGTTTTTT
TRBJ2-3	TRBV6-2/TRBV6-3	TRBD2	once	CASSYSWLAGGLSTDTQYF	TGTGCCAGCAGTTACTCATGGCTAGCGGGGGGCCTTAGCACAGATACGCAGTATTTT
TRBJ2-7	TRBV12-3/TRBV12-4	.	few	CASSPRPSYEQYF	TGTGCCAGCAGTCCCAGGCCCTCCTACGAGCAGTACTTC
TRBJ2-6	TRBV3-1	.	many	CASSQRAMGANVLTF	TGTGCCAGCAGCCAAAGGGCCATGGGGGCCAACGTCCTGACTTTC
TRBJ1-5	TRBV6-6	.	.	CASSYSIRVGQPQHF	TGTGCCAGCAGTTACTCGATTCGGGTGGGTCAGCCCCAGCATTTT
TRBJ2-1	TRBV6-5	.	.	CASSYGWGVDEQFF	TGTGCCAGCAGTTACGGTTGGGGTGTCGATGAGCAGTTCTTC
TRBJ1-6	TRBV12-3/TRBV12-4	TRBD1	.	CASTRGRGQEIGSPLHF	TGTGCCAGCACCCGAGGGAGGGGGCAGGAAATTGGTTCGCCCCTCCACTTT
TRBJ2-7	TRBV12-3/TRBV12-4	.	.	CASSFQGDGYEQYF	TGTGCCAGCAGTTTTCAAGGGGATGGCTACGAGCAGTACTTC
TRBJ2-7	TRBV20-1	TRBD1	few	CSAKGQYYEQYF	TGCAGTGCTAAGGGACAGTACTACGAGCAGTACTTC
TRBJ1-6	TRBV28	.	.	CASSPGVGNSPLHF	TGTGCCAGCAGTCCCGGGGTAGGGAATTCACCCCTCCACTTT
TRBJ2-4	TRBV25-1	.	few	CASSPGGDIQYF	TGTGCCAGCAGCCCCGGCGGGGACATTCAGTACTTC
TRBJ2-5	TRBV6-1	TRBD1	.	CASSENRGWETQYF	TGTGCCAGCAGTGAAAACAGGGGATGGGAGACCCAGTACTTC
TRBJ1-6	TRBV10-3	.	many	CAISERTGRNNSPLHF	TGTGCCATCAGTGAACGGACGGGCCGAAATAATTCACCCCTCCACTTT
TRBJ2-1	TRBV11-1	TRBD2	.	CASSSGAGGLANEQFF	TGTGCCAGCAGCTCCGGAGCGGGGGGGCTGGCCAATGAGCAGTTCTTC
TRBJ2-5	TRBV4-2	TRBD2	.	CASSQEGLAEETQYF	TGTGCCAGCAGCCAGGAGGGACTAGCGGAAGAGACCCAGTACTTC
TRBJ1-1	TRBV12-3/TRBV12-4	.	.	CASRTGLTEAFF	TGTGCCAGCAGAACAGGGCTCACTGAAGCTTTCTTT
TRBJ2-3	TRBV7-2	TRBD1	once	CASSYSGTGQNTQYF	TGTGCCAGCAGCTATTCCGGGACAGGGCAGAATACGCAGTATTTT
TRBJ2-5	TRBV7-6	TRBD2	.	CASSPGTSAETQYF	TGTGCCAGCAGCCCAGGGACTAGTGCCGAGACCCAGTACTTC
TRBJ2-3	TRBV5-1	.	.	CASSLAPDTDTQYF	TGCGCCAGCAGCCTAGCGCCCGACACAGATACGCAGTATTTT
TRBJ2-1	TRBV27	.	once	CASSLRLGGETQFF	TGTGCCAGCAGTTTACGACTAGGTGGGGAGACCCAGTTCTTC
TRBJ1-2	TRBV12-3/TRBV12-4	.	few	CASRWEGFYGYTF	TGTGCCAGCAGGTGGGAGGGGTTCTATGGCTACACCTTC
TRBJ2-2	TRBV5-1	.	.	CASSLQASAGELFF	TGCGCCAGCAGCTTGCAAGCTAGCGCCGGGGAGCTGTTTTTT
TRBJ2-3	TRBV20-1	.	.	CSARGLLGAPDTQYF	TGCAGTGCTAGAGGCCTACTAGGGGCCCCGGATACGCAGTATTTT
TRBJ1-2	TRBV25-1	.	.	CASSEYKTENYGYTF	TGTGCCAGCAGTGAATACAAGACAGAGAACTATGGCTACACCTTC
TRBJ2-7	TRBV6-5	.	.	CASSPTGILNREQYF	TGTGCCAGCAGCCCCACAGGGATTCTCAATCGCGAGCAGTACTTC
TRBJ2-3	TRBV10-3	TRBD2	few	CAISLSGVGTDTQYF	TGTGCCATCAGCCTTAGCGGGGTGGGCACAGATACGCAGTATTTT
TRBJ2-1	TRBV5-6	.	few	CASSSKSNEQFF	TGTGCCAGCAGCTCCAAGAGCAATGAGCAGTTCTTC